The 32 T cell receptor beta chains given below trace back to one sample, sequenced in a study of OX40 agonist ivuxolimab in advanced cancers. The data were produced by immunoSEQ multiplex PCR, yet TCRdb's version contains in-frame clones alone and is incomplete. The sample lists about 73,000 clones; 80% to 90% were seen once. This sample comprised CD4+ or CD8+ T cells sorted from blood, obtained in a trial of the OX40 agonist ivuxolimab. The receptors shown here come from an adult with an advanced solid tumor such as melanoma, head and neck, liver or kidney cancer.

The chain joins TRBV29-1 to TRBJ1-2; perhaps TRBD1 as D (5 bases). CDR3 size: 12 residues. Per the germline V gene, CDR1 is SQVTM and CDR2 is ANQGSEA. Trimming removed 1 base at V and 4 bases at J, with 7 bases between. CDR3 region: CSVEGGLYGYTF. In DNA form, the CDR3 reads TGCAGCGTTGAAGGGGGACTCTATGGCTACACCTTC. Drawing the rest from reference TRBV29-1 and TRBJ1-2, the complete variable domain is SAVISQKPSRDICQRGTSLTIQCQVDSQVTMMFWYRQQPGQSLTLIATANQGSEATYESGFVIDKFPISRPNLTFSTLTVSNMSPEDSSIYLCSVEGGLYGYTFGSGTRLTVV.

This CDR3 reads CASSADTPGNSPLHF. The CDR3 bases are TGTGCCAGCAGTGCCGACACCCCAGGGAATTCACCCCTCCACTTT. V usage is TRBV2 and J usage is TRBJ1-6; the D gene is possibly TRBD1 (5 bases). The CDR3 totals 15 residues. V lost 4 bases to trimming and J lost 7 bases, with 14 bases between them. Germline V gene data show CDR1 as SNHLY and CDR2 as FYNNEI.

The CDR3 loop reads CASAGQGTGANVLTF. The CDR3, as DNA: TGTGCCAGCGCCGGACAGGGGACAGGGGCCAACGTCCTGACTTTC. J is TRBJ2-6 and V is TRBV27; 9 bases are shared with TRBD1. V trimming: 8 bases; J trimming: 4 bases; junction bases outside the gene matches: 6. This CDR3 spans 15 amino acids. Germline CDR1 and CDR2: MNHEY and SMNVEV (reference sequence).

The chain is built from TRBV7-6 and TRBJ1-4; perhaps TRBD1 as D (5 bases). This CDR3 contains 14 residues. Germline CDR1 and CDR2: SGHVS and FNYEAQ. The V end lost 6 bases, the J end lost 3 bases, and 11 bases lay between the germline ends. DNA of the CDR3: TGTGCCAGCAGGGCGGGACGGTCTAATGAAAAACTGTTTTTT. It specifies CASRAGRSNEKLFF.

This clone showed up just once. The CDR3 is CAWSVIRTSGRNTGELFF. CDR3 sequence (DNA): TGTGCCTGGAGTGTAATTCGGACTAGCGGGAGGAACACCGGGGAGCTGTTTTTT. The chain combines TRBV30 with TRBJ2-2; TRBD2 aligns across 13 bases. The CDR3 extends over 18 amino acids. Unmatched junction bases numbered 5, after V lost 0 bases and J lost 1 base. Germline V lookup: CDR1 GTSNPN, CDR2 SVGIG (reference sequence).

The chain employs TRBV19 and TRBJ2-7, with a tentative D call TRBD1 (7 bases). CDR3 length: 15 amino acids. V shed 3 bases and J shed 2 bases, with 14 bases lying between them. The germline V gene has CDR1 LNHDA and CDR2 SQIVND (reference sequence). CDR3 sequence: CASSMGGQVTYEQYF. CDR3 DNA: TGTGCCAGTAGTATGGGAGGACAGGTGACCTACGAGCAGTACTTC.

The V call is TRBV30, the J call TRBJ1-2; 8 bases align to TRBD1. Trimming took 1 base from V and 3 from J; bases not matched to a gene: 13. The CDR3 runs 17 residues. Germline CDR1 reads GTSNPN; CDR2 reads SVGIG (reference sequence). CDR3 in amino acids: CAWSAVWTGWEDYGYTF. CDR3 DNA sequence: TGTGCCTGGAGTGCCGTTTGGACAGGGTGGGAGGACTATGGCTACACCTTC.

This chain connects TRBV6-4 to TRBJ1-1; D is ambiguous. The CDR3 contains 13 residues. Trimming removed 3 bases from V and 0 bases from J, with 5 bases in between. The V gene's germline CDR1 is MRHNA and CDR2 SNTAGT. CDR3 in DNA: TGTGCCAGCAGTGAGAGGGTGAACACTGAAGCTTTCTTT. This translates into CASSERVNTEAFF.

The chain carries TRBV6-6 and TRBJ1-1, with D possibly TRBD1 on 5 matching bases. CDR3 length: 13 amino acids. V lost 3 bases, J lost 11 bases, and 16 bases lay in between. Germline V lookup: CDR1 MNHNY, CDR2 SVGAGI (reference sequence). The CDR3 region has the DNA TGTGCCAGCAGTTATCCGGGCAACGGGGGGGCTTTCTTT. Amino acid sequence: CASSYPGNGGAFF.

The genes are TRBV11-3 and TRBJ2-2; no firm D call. The CDR3 extends over 17 amino acids. With 0 bases removed from V and 8 bases from J, the gap between germline ends came to 19 bases. The germline V gene encodes CDR1 SGHNT and CDR2 YENEEA. DNA for the CDR3: TGTGCCAGCAGCTTAGATCGATGGTCTGAGGAAGGTGGGGAGCTGTTTTTT. Translating gives CASSLDRWSEEGGELFF.

This rearrangement joins TRBV10-3 to TRBJ2-1, with 9 bases aligning to TRBD2. Germline loops: CDR1 ENHRY, CDR2 SYGVKD. CDR3 length: 17 amino acids. J was trimmed by 3 bases and V by 0 bases; bases with no gene match: 6. The CDR3 reads CAISESPSGTNYNEQFF. CDR3 nucleotide sequence: TGTGCCATCAGTGAGTCACCTAGCGGGACCAACTACAATGAGCAGTTCTTC.

There are a few counts of this clone. The chain has TRBV7-2 and TRBJ1-4; TRBD1 is a possible D gene (5 bases). The CDR3 runs 15 residues. Germline V gene lookup returns CDR1 SGHTA and CDR2 FQGNSA. V shed 5 bases and J shed 5 bases, with 15 bases lying between them. The CDR3 is CASSPRQTQNEKLFF. In DNA, the CDR3 is TGTGCCAGCAGCCCCCGACAGACCCAGAATGAAAAACTGTTTTTT.

The J gene is TRBJ2-5, the V gene TRBV2; 11 nucleotides agree with TRBD2. TRBJ2-7 explains the end of the DNA better; the J call may be wrong. The CDR3 has 14 amino acids. CDR1 is SNHLY and CDR2 is FYNNEI in the germline V gene. CDR3 coding DNA: TGTGCCAGCAGTGTAGCGGGGGGGCCCGACGAGCAGTACTTC. It yields the protein CASSVAGGPDEQYF.

The V and J genes are TRBV30 and TRBJ1-1; the D is unclear. This CDR3 has 13 amino acids. Germline assignment: CDR1 GTSNPN and CDR2 SVGIG (reference sequence). Trimming took 6 bases from V and 1 from J, leaving 12 bases between them. As DNA, the CDR3 is TGTGCCTGCCCTAAAAGCCAGAACACTGAAGCTTTCTTT. Translated, it gives CACPKSQNTEAFF.

V usage is TRBV15 and J usage is TRBJ2-1; TRBD2 might be the D (6 bases). The CDR3 is made up of 16 amino acids. The V and J ends lost 2 bases and 0 bases respectively, with 11 bases between them. Germline lookup yields CDR1 LNHNV and CDR2 YYDKDF (reference sequence). Here the CDR3 DNA reads TGTGCCACCAGCAGACCTCTAGCGCCCTCCTACAATGAGCAGTTCTTC. This codes for CATSRPLAPSYNEQFF.

This chain's CDR3 is CASSTGTSGTTDTQYF. For the CDR3, the DNA is TGTGCCAGCAGCACCGGGACTAGCGGGACCACAGATACGCAGTATTTT. The V gene is TRBV11-2, the J gene TRBJ2-3; TRBD2 matches at 13 bases. V gave up 5 bases and J gave up 2 bases; unmatched junction bases: 4. The germline V gene has CDR1 SGHAT and CDR2 FQNNGV. The length of the CDR3 is 16 residues.

The chain has TRBV5-6 and TRBJ2-7; either TRBD1 or TRBD2 may supply D (5 bases each). The CDR3 is 15 residues long. Between the trimmed V and J ends, which lost 0 bases and 3 bases, there was a span of 13 bases. CDR1 SGHDT and CDR2 YYEEEE come from the germline V gene. The CDR3 bases are TGTGCCAGCAGCTTGGGGGACGAACCAATCTACGAGCAGTACTTC. It codes for CASSLGDEPIYEQYF.

The rearrangement uses TRBV6-5 and TRBJ1-2, with a tentative D call TRBD1 (6 bases). V was pared by 6 bases and J by 2 bases, with 13 bases between. Germline V gene sequence: CDR1 MNHEY, CDR2 SVGAGI. This CDR3 has 14 residues. The chain's CDR3 is CASRPLTGNYGYTF. CDR3 in DNA: TGTGCCAGCAGACCCCTAACAGGGAACTATGGCTACACCTTC.

V usage is TRBV6-5 and J usage is TRBJ2-3, with 8 bases that match TRBD2. The germline gives CDR1 MNHEY, CDR2 SVGAGI. Germline trimming cut 4 bases from V and 1 base from J; bases unmatched to any gene: 4. The length of the CDR3 is 15 residues. This CDR3 is CASSLLAARTDTQYF. CDR3 coding DNA: TGTGCCAGCAGTTTACTAGCGGCCCGCACAGATACGCAGTATTTT.

This sequence joins TRBV6-6 and TRBJ2-1; no definite D call. There are 14 residues in the CDR3. V lost 7 bases and J lost 2, with 12 bases in between. CDR1 is MNHNY and CDR2 is SVGAGI in the germline V gene (reference sequence). The CDR3: CASNWPPTYNEQFF. CDR3 DNA sequence: TGTGCCAGCAATTGGCCGCCGACCTACAATGAGCAGTTCTTC.

The chain links TRBV30 to TRBJ1-2, with 7 bases identical to TRBD1. This CDR3 is 16 amino acids long. Germline CDR1 GTSNPN, CDR2 SVGIG (reference sequence). The V segment lost 0 bases and the J segment 4 bases; nucleotides outside the gene matches: 11. In nucleotides, the CDR3 is TGTGCCTGGAGTGTGGGCAGGGGGAGGTTTGGCTATGGCTACACCTTC. This translates into CAWSVGRGRFGYGYTF.

The chain carries TRBV10-1 and TRBJ2-3; 7 bases match TRBD1. The CDR3 sequence is 15 residues long. Germline lookup yields CDR1 WNHNN and CDR2 SYGVQD (reference sequence). Trimming cost V 2 bases and J 1 base; bases outside gene matches: 3. CDR3 sequence reads: CASSEKTGGTDTQYF. The CDR3 DNA sequence: TGCGCCAGCAGTGAGAAAACAGGGGGCACAGATACGCAGTATTTT.

The chain joins TRBV19 to TRBJ2-3; 8 nucleotides line up with TRBD2. Germline values: CDR1 LNHDA, CDR2 SQIVND (reference sequence). Germline trimming cut 4 bases from V and 2 bases from J; bases unmatched to any gene: 8. The CDR3 has 16 amino acids. CDR3 amino acids: CASSKVAGGVTDTQYF. The CDR3 coding sequence is TGTGCCAGTAGTAAGGTGGCGGGAGGCGTCACAGATACGCAGTATTTT.

The CDR3 DNA reads as TGTGCCAGCAGTTTTGAGAACGGGAGAGGAAACATTCAGTACTTC. It is translated as CASSFENGRGNIQYF. J is TRBJ2-4 and V is TRBV28; possibly TRBD2 for D (6 bases). The CDR3 is made up of 15 amino acids. Germline loops: CDR1 MDHEN, CDR2 SYDVKM. V was clipped by 3 bases and J by 6 bases, with 15 bases between them.

This chain connects TRBV7-8 to TRBJ1-2, with 9 positions matching TRBD1. The length of the CDR3 is 13 residues. The trim removed 4 bases at V and 5 bases at J, leaving 2 bases unmatched. The germline V gene encodes CDR1 SGHVS and CDR2 FQNEAQ. The CDR3 loop is CASSSDRGYGYTF. The CDR3 nucleotides are TGTGCCAGCAGCTCAGACAGGGGGTATGGCTACACCTTC.

J is TRBJ1-6 and V is TRBV19; D might be TRBD1 (6 bases). The V end lost 6 bases, the J end lost 7 bases, and 10 bases lay between the germline ends. Per the germline V gene, CDR1 is LNHDA and CDR2 is SQIVND (reference sequence). The CDR3 consists of 13 residues. The DNA for the CDR3 is TGTGCCAGTAGCCCCGACAGGAATTCACCCCTCCACTTT. Its translation: CASSPDRNSPLHF.

The V gene is TRBV4-1, the J gene TRBJ2-3; D remains unclear. Per the germline V gene, CDR1 is MGHRA and CDR2 is YSYEKL. CDR3 length: 14 amino acids. The germline V and J ends were trimmed by 1 base and 3 bases, with 8 bases remaining between them. The CDR3 DNA follows: TGCGCCAGCAGCCAAGCGGGTAAGACAGATACGCAGTATTTT. Translating gives CASSQAGKTDTQYF.

The chain links TRBV6-5 to TRBJ1-6, with TRBD1 matching 7 bases. The ends lost 6 bases at V and 10 bases at J; junction bases unmatched: 9. The CDR3 contains 14 residues. Germline V gives CDR1 MNHEY, CDR2 SVGAGI. CDR3 amino acids: CASRNGQVGSPLHF. The CDR3, as DNA: TGTGCCAGCAGGAACGGACAGGTCGGATCACCCCTCCACTTT.

The chain combines TRBV19 with TRBJ1-6, with D possibly being TRBD1 (6 bases). The V end was cut by 6 bases, the J end by 6 bases, with 12 bases between. The germline gives CDR1 LNHDA, CDR2 SQIVND (reference sequence). CDR3 length: 14 amino acids. CDR3 nucleotide sequence: TGTGCCAGTAGCCAACAGGGACTTAATTCACCCCTCCACTTT. This encodes CASSQQGLNSPLHF.

This chain links TRBV11-2 with TRBJ1-1; D ambiguous. Trimming took 4 bases from V and 0 from J, leaving 9 bases between them. From germline, CDR1 is SGHAT and CDR2 FQNNGV. This CDR3 comprises 14 residues. The CDR3 region has the DNA TGTGCCAGCAGCTCCAAGTTGCTGAACACTGAAGCTTTCTTT. Translating it yields CASSSKLLNTEAFF.

V gene TRBV10-3 combines with J gene TRBJ2-5, with 7 bases aligning to TRBD1. The CDR3 totals 14 residues. Germline V gives CDR1 ENHRY, CDR2 SYGVKD. V was clipped by 6 bases and J by 5 bases; unmatched bases: 9. The CDR3 spells CAISPGQARETQYF. CDR3 DNA sequence: TGTGCCATCAGCCCCGGACAGGCAAGGGAGACCCAGTACTTC.

The rearrangement links TRBV25-1 to TRBJ1-5; D is unclear. CDR3 length: 14 residues. The germline V and J ends were trimmed by 0 bases and 4 bases, with 7 bases remaining between them. Germline V gene lookup returns CDR1 MGHDK and CDR2 SYGVNS. CDR3 coding DNA: TGTGCCAGCAGTGAATACTGGGAAAATCAGCCCCAGCATTTT. It encodes CASSEYWENQPQHF.